A single TCR beta chain is shown here with its context. This CDR3 region has 14 residues. The germline CDR1 and CDR2 sequences are SGHVS and FQNEAQ. The V gene end was trimmed by 4 bases and the J gene end by 6 bases; junction bases not matched to a gene: 7. The data stem from a study of T cell responses to AZD1222 COVID-19 vaccine. Here immunoSEQ multiplex PCR was the method, and the copy in TCRdb shows in-frame clones only, minus some. Of around 130,000 clones listed, about 86% are singletons. The material sequenced was peripheral blood, taken 28 days after the second AZD1222 dose. The sequence came from an adult who received the AZD1222 COVID-19 vaccine. The rearrangement uses TRBV7-8 and TRBJ1-1; 8 bases are shared with TRBD1. Here the CDR3 DNA reads TGTGCCAGCAGCTACCAGGGGGCGAGAGCTGAAGCTTTCTTT. It specifies CASSYQGARAEAFF.